This T cell receptor beta chain emerged from a study of blood T cell repertoires in COVID-19. Study-wide background: Samples taken during acute and convalescent COVID-19 were collected in the United States, Italy and Spain. From T cells, B-cell-depleted T cells, or PBMCs came the material, which was cDNA or gDNA.

In the source study's methods: For nucleated cells, counts were estimated from reference gene primer amplification. TCRdb's copy holds only in-frame clones and misses some; the assay was immunoSEQ multiplex PCR. V, J and clone size are those of that table, while D and trimming were read from the DNA. The data contain some 99,000 clones, 70% to 80% of them singletons. Sequencing was performed on peripheral blood. The sequence was obtained from a man in his 70s with acute or convalescent COVID-19.

The CDR3 DNA follows: TGTGCCAGCAGCGTAGAATTCTCCCCGTTAAACACTGAAGCTTTCTTT. Translating it yields CASSVEFSPLNTEAFF. The rearrangement links TRBV9 to TRBJ1-1; D call uncertain. The V end lost 0 bases, the J end lost 2 bases, and 14 bases lay between the germline ends. The germline CDR1 and CDR2 sequences are SGDLS and YYNGEE. This CDR3 contains 16 residues.